These T cell receptor beta chains were read from a single sample in a study of immune evolution from preneoplasia to lung adenocarcinoma. Clones were read by immunoSEQ multiplex PCR, and TCRdb kept only the in-frame ones, dropping some. The table lists around 6,200 clones, around 80% of them singletons. Sequenced material: FFPE invasive lung adenocarcinoma tissue. The source is a person aged 45 to 59 with lung adenocarcinoma. CDR3s include the opening cysteine and the closing phenylalanine or tryptophan. The D gene is left open where the match is weak. Not every row has a clone size; where given, it reads once, few, many or a size class.

TRBJ2-3 | TRBV28 | . | . | CASRGNTDTQYF | TGTGCCAGCAGGGGGAACACAGATACGCAGTATTTT
TRBJ2-7 | TRBV7-9 | . | TRBD2 | CASSPLREATGEQYF | TGTGCCAGCAGCCCTCTCCGGGAGGCAACCGGCGAGCAGTACTTC
TRBJ1-5 | TRBV28 | few | . | CASSSSKGGSNQPQHF | TGTGCCAGCAGTTCCTCCAAGGGGGGTAGCAATCAGCCCCAGCATTTT
TRBJ1-2 | TRBV27 | . | . | CASRSDSRTPPNYGYTF | TGTGCCAGCAGATCCGATTCACGGACTCCTCCTAACTATGGCTACACCTTC
TRBJ1-5 | TRBV28 | . | . | CASSQPKRTDTWNSNQPQHF | TGTGCCAGCAGTCAGCCGAAAAGGACAGACACTTGGAATAGCAATCAGCCCCAGCATTTT
TRBJ2-1 | TRBV30 | few | TRBD2 | CAQKPRGRINEQFF | TGTGCCCAAAAACCCCGCGGGAGGATCAATGAGCAGTTCTTC
TRBJ1-2 | TRBV2 | . | . | CASRRQGGRVDYGYTF | TGTGCCAGCAGGAGACAAGGAGGGCGAGTGGACTATGGCTACACCTTC
TRBJ1-2 | TRBV7-9 | . | TRBD1 | CASSLPSGTGPFGYTF | TGTGCCAGCAGCTTACCTTCCGGGACAGGGCCTTTCGGCTACACCTTC
TRBJ2-2 | TRBV15 | . | . | CATRQDYTGELFF | TGTGCCACAAGACAGGACTACACCGGGGAGCTGTTTTTT
TRBJ1-1 | TRBV19 | few | TRBD1 | CASTSQGGRGTEAFF | TGTGCCAGTACTTCCCAGGGGGGGAGGGGCACTGAAGCTTTCTTT
TRBJ2-1 | TRBV4-1 | . | . | CASSQELAVNEQFF | TGCGCCAGCAGCCAAGAATTGGCAGTCAATGAGCAGTTCTTC
TRBJ2-1 | TRBV29-1 | once | TRBD2 | CSVEAGGTNEQFF | TGCAGCGTTGAAGCGGGAGGTACCAATGAGCAGTTCTTC
TRBJ2-7 | TRBV30 | . | . | CAWRKDVGYEQYF | TGTGCCTGGAGGAAGGACGTGGGCTACGAGCAGTACTTC
TRBJ2-7 | TRBV19 | . | . | CASSTNRKNEQYF | TGTGCCAGTAGCACCAACAGGAAGAACGAGCAGTACTTC
TRBJ1-5 | TRBV18 | . | . | CASSPGSGVQGPQHF | TGTGCCAGCTCACCCGGATCGGGGGTCCAAGGGCCCCAGCATTTT
TRBJ1-4 | TRBV6-1 | . | TRBD1 | CASSPKGGQGQKLFF | TGTGCCAGCAGTCCGAAGGGGGGACAGGGCCAAAAACTGTTTTTT
TRBJ2-1 | TRBV5-4 | . | TRBD1 | CASSRDRGNYNEQFF | TGTGCCAGCAGCCGGGACAGGGGGAACTACAATGAGCAGTTCTTC
TRBJ2-3 | TRBV27 | . | . | CASSPGWGYSDTQYF | TGTGCCAGCAGTCCGGGGTGGGGCTATTCAGATACGCAGTATTTT
TRBJ2-1 | TRBV30 | . | TRBD1 | CAWRVGDRDYNEQFF | TGTGCCTGGAGGGTCGGGGACAGGGATTACAATGAGCAGTTCTTC
TRBJ2-2 | TRBV27 | . | TRBD2 | CASSQVRTSGTGELFF | TGTGCCAGCAGTCAAGTAAGGACTAGCGGGACCGGGGAGCTGTTTTTT
TRBJ1-2 | TRBV28 | . | . | CASFPSMGHGYGYTF | TGTGCCAGCTTCCCTTCGATGGGCCACGGCTATGGCTACACCTTC
TRBJ2-3 | TRBV28 | . | TRBD2 | CASTSTSGTFTDTQYF | TGTGCCAGCACTTCGACTAGCGGTACCTTCACAGATACGCAGTATTTT
TRBJ1-4 | TRBV28 | few | . | CASRGRAGDEKLFF | TGTGCCAGCAGGGGACGGGCGGGAGATGAAAAACTGTTTTTT
TRBJ2-1 | TRBV19 | once | . | CASTPYGGDGNEQFF | TGTGCCAGTACCCCCTACGGTGGGGATGGCAATGAGCAGTTCTTC
TRBJ1-1 | TRBV28 | . | . | CASSLIQPNTEAFF | TGTGCCAGCAGTTTAATACAGCCGAACACTGAAGCTTTCTTT
TRBJ1-2 | TRBV6-4 | . | . | CASSDSYRVDFYGYTF | TGTGCCAGCAGTGACTCGTACAGGGTGGATTTCTATGGCTACACCTTC
TRBJ2-1 | TRBV9 | . | . | CASSLKGVAGEQFF | TGTGCCAGCAGCTTAAAGGGGGTCGCGGGTGAGCAGTTCTTC
TRBJ1-3 | TRBV6-6 | . | TRBD1 | CASIRQGSDSGNTIYF | TGTGCCAGCATCCGACAGGGGTCGGACTCTGGAAACACCATATATTTT
TRBJ2-7 | TRBV7-3 | . | . | CASSPKGGDEQYF | TGTGCCAGCAGTCCGAAGGGGGGAGACGAGCAGTACTTC
TRBJ1-1 | TRBV28 | . | . | CASSSRTEGNTEAFF | TGTGCCAGCAGTTCACGGACAGAGGGGAACACTGAAGCTTTCTTT
TRBJ2-7 | TRBV9 | . | . | CASSVTASSYEQYF | TGTGCCAGCAGCGTAACGGCAAGCTCCTACGAGCAGTACTTC
TRBJ2-2 | TRBV7-6 | . | . | CASSLVRGTTGELFF | TGTGCCAGCAGCTTAGTTCGCGGTACGACCGGGGAGCTGTTTTTT
TRBJ2-7 | TRBV2 | . | . | CASCKDWASCEQYF | TGTGCCAGCTGCAAGGACTGGGCCTCGTGCGAGCAGTACTTC
TRBJ1-5 | TRBV28 | . | TRBD1 | CASSLMGQQNQPQHF | TGTGCCAGCAGTTTAATGGGACAGCAGAATCAGCCCCAGCATTTT
TRBJ1-1 | TRBV7-9 | . | TRBD1 | CASSPPAGTDTEAFF | TGTGCCAGCAGCCCCCCAGCAGGGACAGACACTGAAGCTTTCTTT
TRBJ2-3 | TRBV9 | . | . | CASSVVMGGADTQYF | TGTGCCAGCAGCGTAGTGATGGGAGGCGCAGATACGCAGTATTTT
TRBJ2-3 | TRBV5-1 | once | . | CASAAGRNTDTQYF | TGCGCCAGCGCCGCCGGGAGAAACACAGATACGCAGTATTTT
TRBJ1-5 | TRBV28 | once | . | CASSSRRESNQPQHF | TGTGCCAGCAGTTCCAGAAGGGAAAGCAATCAGCCCCAGCATTTT
TRBJ2-7 | TRBV7-7 | . | TRBD2 | CASSKGLAGVYEQYF | TGTGCTAGCAGCAAGGGACTAGCGGGAGTGTATGAGCAGTACTTC
TRBJ1-2 | TRBV6-5 | few | . | CASKKTQSIWNYTF | TGTGCCAGCAAGAAGACACAGTCGATATGGAACTACACCTTC
TRBJ1-1 | TRBV2 | . | TRBD1 | CASSRTGETEAFF | TGTGCCAGCAGTAGGACAGGGGAGACTGAAGCTTTCTTT
TRBJ2-7 | TRBV6-5 | . | . | CASRQGYSSYEQYF | TGTGCCAGCAGGCAAGGGTACAGCTCCTACGAGCAGTACTTC
TRBJ2-5 | TRBV11-3 | . | TRBD2 | CASSLGFAGGETQYF | TGTGCCAGCAGCTTAGGTTTCGCGGGAGGGGAGACCCAGTACTTC
TRBJ2-3 | TRBV4-2 | . | TRBD2 | CASTALAGDVDTQYF | TGTGCCAGCACCGCACTAGCGGGAGATGTAGATACGCAGTATTTT
TRBJ2-5 | TRBV11-2 | . | TRBD2 | CASSVGTSGSISRETQYF | TGTGCCAGCAGCGTCGGGACTAGCGGGAGTATTTCCCGAGAGACCCAGTACTTC
TRBJ2-2 | TRBV18 | . | . | CASSRSGNTGELFF | TGTGCCAGCTCAAGGTCGGGGAACACCGGGGAGCTGTTTTTT
TRBJ2-5 | TRBV11-2 | . | TRBD1 | CASSLGGGQGWKTQYF | TGTGCCAGCAGCCTCGGGGGGGGACAGGGGTGGAAGACCCAGTACTTC
TRBJ2-2 | TRBV7-9 | . | . | CASIPRRDTNTGELFF | TGTGCCAGCATCCCCCGGCGGGATACGAACACCGGGGAGCTGTTTTTT
TRBJ1-2 | TRBV4-1 | . | . | CASSQDSGYTF | TGCGCCAGCAGCCAAGATAGTGGCTACACCTTC
TRBJ2-7 | TRBV15 | . | . | CATSRNYYYEQYF | TGTGCCACCAGCAGAAATTATTATTACGAGCAGTACTTC
TRBJ1-1 | TRBV28 | . | . | CASSEPRQGSKAFF | TGTGCCAGCAGTGAACCCCGGCAGGGTTCCAAAGCTTTCTTT
TRBJ2-7 | TRBV6-5 | . | . | CASKGSGYEQYF | TGTGCCAGCAAAGGGTCGGGCTACGAGCAGTACTTC
TRBJ2-2 | TRBV9 | . | TRBD1 | CASSVQGDGELFF | TGTGCCAGCAGCGTACAGGGGGACGGGGAGCTGTTTTTT
TRBJ2-7 | TRBV6-5 | . | TRBD1 | CANRDRLYEQYF | TGTGCCAACCGGGACAGGCTCTACGAGCAGTACTTC
TRBJ1-1 | TRBV2 | . | . | CASSEGGTVTKAFF | TGTGCCAGCAGTGAAGGTGGGACGGTGACGAAAGCTTTCTTT
TRBJ1-1 | TRBV28 | . | . | CASTPSGRVNTEAFF | TGTGCCAGCACCCCGTCGGGCAGGGTAAACACTGAAGCTTTCTTT
TRBJ1-4 | TRBV4-3 | . | TRBD1 | CASSQGGTGSRTNEKLFF | TGCGCCAGCAGCCAAGGGGGGACAGGGTCAAGAACTAATGAAAAACTGTTTTTT
TRBJ2-3 | TRBV28 | . | . | CASSLNIRTYSTDTQYF | TGTGCCAGCAGTTTAAATATTCGGACGTATAGCACAGATACGCAGTATTTT
TRBJ1-1 | TRBV2 | few | TRBD1 | CASHPGQGLPMNTEAFF | TGTGCCAGCCATCCGGGACAGGGGCTTCCCATGAACACTGAAGCTTTCTTT